The rows below give T cell receptor beta chains drawn from one sample of a study of control samples from healthy donors and cancer patients. The repertoire was sequenced with immunoSEQ multiplex PCR; TCRdb's copy has only in-frame clones and lacks some. The sample consists of about 98,000 clones, about four fifths of them appearing once. Sample: blood. These receptors were collected from a man between 60 and 75 years old in good health. The CDR3 runs from the conserved cysteine through the conserved F or W. The D gene is left open where the match is weak. Rows give clone size only sometimes, using once, few, many, or a class for an expanded clone.

TGTGCCAGCAGCCAAGACGGGACAGGGGTTTTGCACACCGGGGAGCTGTTTTTT	CASSQDGTGVLHTGELFF	TRBD1	TRBV3-1/TRBV3-2	TRBJ2-2	NA
TGTGCCAGAAGCTTGGGCAGGGGAAAGATGAACACTGAAGCTTTCTTT	CARSLGRGKMNTEAFF	NA	TRBV5-3	TRBJ1-1	NA
TGTGCCAGCAGTGACGCAGGTGGGAACACTGAAGCTTTCTTT	CASSDAGGNTEAFF	NA	TRBV2	TRBJ1-1	NA
TGTGCCAGCAGCCAAGTGGTAGGAAAGACACCAACCGCCTACGAGCAGTACTTC	CASSQVVGKTPTAYEQYF	NA	TRBV3-1/TRBV3-2	TRBJ2-7	NA
TGTGCCAGCAGCCAAGACCCATCTAGCCTCGGCAATGAGCAGTTCTTC	CASSQDPSSLGNEQFF	NA	TRBV3-1/TRBV3-2	TRBJ2-1	NA
TGTACCACCAGTGATCCCCCCGGTGATGAGCAGTTCTTC	CTTSDPPGDEQFF	NA	TRBV24-1	TRBJ2-1	once
TGTGCCAGCAGCCCCGGGACTAGCGGATACAATGAGCAGTTCTTC	CASSPGTSGYNEQFF	TRBD2	TRBV11-3	TRBJ2-1	NA
TGTGCCAGCAGTTTATTGGGTGAAGCTTTCTTT	CASSLLGEAFF	NA	TRBV12-3/TRBV12-4	TRBJ1-1	NA
TGCAGCGTTGATAGCGGAAATACGCAGTATTTT	CSVDSGNTQYF	NA	TRBV29-1	TRBJ2-3	NA
TGTGCCGGAACCGGGACAGGGGACACTAATGAAAAACTGTTTTTT	CAGTGTGDTNEKLFF	TRBD1	TRBV19	TRBJ1-4	NA
TGTGCCAGCAGCCCGACGGACCCCTATAGCATTCAGTACTTC	CASSPTDPYSIQYF	NA	TRBV3-1/TRBV3-2	TRBJ2-4	once
TGTGCCTGGAGGGGGGGACGGAGGGGCTATGGCTACACCTTC	CAWRGGRRGYGYTF	NA	TRBV30	TRBJ1-2	NA
TGTGCCAGCAGCCCCCTTTCGTCCCTCCGGGGTGAAGCTTTCTTT	CASSPLSSLRGEAFF	NA	TRBV7-8	TRBJ1-1	NA
TGTGCCAGCAGCGCAACAGGGTTCGGGGAAAAACTGTTTTTT	CASSATGFGEKLFF	NA	TRBV9	TRBJ1-4	NA
TGTGCCAGCAGCACGCCCGGACTTCCCACAGATACGCAGTATTTT	CASSTPGLPTDTQYF	NA	TRBV5-6	TRBJ2-3	NA
TGCAGCGTCCCTAGTGAGGGAGGGCCTTACGAGCAGTACTTC	CSVPSEGGPYEQYF	TRBD2	TRBV29-1	TRBJ2-7	NA
TGTGCCAGCAGCCCCCATCAGAGCTCCTACGAGCAGTACTTC	CASSPHQSSYEQYF	NA	TRBV7-3	TRBJ2-7	NA
TGTGCCAGCAGTGAGAGGGGACTAGCGGGACGCCCGGAGACCCAGTACTTC	CASSERGLAGRPETQYF	TRBD2	TRBV6-1	TRBJ2-5	NA
TGTGCCAGCAGCTCCCCCTCAGGGGGCCCCTACGAGCAGTACTTC	CASSSPSGGPYEQYF	NA	TRBV21-1	TRBJ2-7	NA
TGTGCCAGCAGCTTAGCGATAGGCAGCTCTAGCACAGATACGCAGTATTTT	CASSLAIGSSSTDTQYF	NA	TRBV7-9	TRBJ2-3	NA
TGTGCCAGCAGTTTATTTGCATCGGCTCAGTACTTC	CASSLFASAQYF	NA	TRBV28	TRBJ2-5	NA
TGTGCCAGCAGTAACGGCCCGAACACCGGGGAGCTGTTTTTT	CASSNGPNTGELFF	NA	TRBV28	TRBJ2-2	NA
TGTGCCAGCAGCCTGGGGGGGTTTGGCACTGAAGCTTTCTTT	CASSLGGFGTEAFF	NA	TRBV28	TRBJ1-1	NA
TGTGCCTGGAGTGTCCCGAGCTACTATGGCTACACCTTC	CAWSVPSYYGYTF	NA	TRBV30	TRBJ1-2	NA
TGTGCCAGCTGGGACAGCCCTTACGAGCAGTACTTC	CASWDSPYEQYF	TRBD1	TRBV27	TRBJ2-7	NA
TGTGCCAGCAGTACATACGGACAGGGGGCCTACGAGCAGTACTTC	CASSTYGQGAYEQYF	TRBD1	TRBV6-5	TRBJ2-7	NA
TGTGCCAGCAGCTTGGATACAGGGATCAATCAGCCCCAGCATTTT	CASSLDTGINQPQHF	NA	TRBV7-6	TRBJ1-5	NA
TGTGCCAGCAGCGTAGGGGGGGGGACAGGTATTAAGGGCGGGGAGCTGTTTTTT	CASSVGGGTGIKGGELFF	NA	TRBV9	TRBJ2-2	NA
TGTGCCAGCAGCCGGGGTACCGGGGAGCTGTTTTTT	CASSRGTGELFF	NA	TRBV7-8	TRBJ2-2	NA
TGTGCCAGCAGCTTAGCGGGGACTAGCGTAAACACAGATACGCAGTATTTT	CASSLAGTSVNTDTQYF	TRBD2	TRBV7-8	TRBJ2-3	NA
TGTGCCAGCTCACCACCAGAATTGGGGACTGGCACAGATACGCAGTATTTT	CASSPPELGTGTDTQYF	NA	TRBV18	TRBJ2-3	few
TGTGCCAGTAGTGCCCCGGGGTCGGGGGAGACCCAGTACTTC	CASSAPGSGETQYF	NA	TRBV19	TRBJ2-5	NA
TGTGCCAGCAGTTTACGCGATAGCAATGAGCAGTTCTTC	CASSLRDSNEQFF	NA	TRBV27	TRBJ2-1	NA
TGTGCCAGCAGTTTATCGACCGGGCTAGGAGAGACCCAGTACTTC	CASSLSTGLGETQYF	NA	TRBV27	TRBJ2-5	NA
TGTGCCAGCAGTGAAGCTGCGGGGAACACCGGGGAGCTGTTTTTT	CASSEAAGNTGELFF	NA	TRBV6-1	TRBJ2-2	once
TGTGCCAGCAGCCAAGACTTGGGCCCCTACGAGCAGTACTTC	CASSQDLGPYEQYF	NA	TRBV14	TRBJ2-7	NA
TGTGCCAGCAGCTGGACAGTGAACACTGAAGCTTTCTTT	CASSWTVNTEAFF	NA	TRBV14	TRBJ1-1	NA
TGTGCCATCAGTGACGTTGAACAGGTCTATGGCTACACCTTC	CAISDVEQVYGYTF	NA	TRBV10-3	TRBJ1-2	NA
TGTGCCGGTAGGGAGTGCACAGATACGCAGTATTTT	CAGRECTDTQYF	NA	TRBV7-4	TRBJ2-3	NA
TGTGCCAGCAGTCCAGGTCGACTAGCCTACGAGCAGTACTTC	CASSPGRLAYEQYF	NA	TRBV7-9	TRBJ2-7	few
TGTGCCAGCAGTGAGATAACGGGACATCTCTTCGGTGGCTACACCTTC	CASSEITGHLFGGYTF	NA	TRBV25-1	TRBJ1-2	once
TGTGCCAGCAGCCCAACAGGGAAATGGGATCAGCCCCAGCATTTT	CASSPTGKWDQPQHF	NA	TRBV9	TRBJ1-5	once
TGTGCCTGGACCACACGAGGACCACCGGGATTT	CAWTTRGPPGF	NA	TRBV30	TRBJ1-1	NA
TGTGCCAGTAGCGTTAGCGGGAGGGCCGGCGAGACCCAGTACTTC	CASSVSGRAGETQYF	TRBD2	TRBV19	TRBJ2-5	once